This T cell receptor (beta chain) comes out of a study of blood T cell repertoires in COVID-19. The V end lost 2 bases, the J end lost 6 bases, and 11 bases lay between the germline ends. The CDR3 consists of 14 residues. Looked up from germline, CDR1 is MNHEY and CDR2 is SVGAGI. Clones were read by immunoSEQ multiplex PCR, and TCRdb kept only the in-frame ones, dropping some. Here the sample spans tens of thousands of clones, around 92% being singletons. The sequence derives from a human donor in a cohort sampled during active COVID-19. The chain recombines TRBV6-5 with TRBJ2-1, with D possibly TRBD2 on 6 matching bases. The sequenced sample consisted of peripheral blood. Here the CDR3 reads CASSYSPGVNEQFF. In nucleotides, the CDR3 is TGTGCCAGCAGTTACAGCCCGGGGGTCAATGAGCAGTTCTTC.